The clone carrying this T cell receptor (beta chain) was seen only a few times. Antigen: not known. This entry comes from a study of blood T cells in healthy people across ages. General study findings and limits: While age rose, TCR beta diversity per million T cells dropped in a roughly linear way.

Next came a second PCR, run for about 6 to 12 cycles, which used a sample-barcoded 5' primer along with a J-beta primer mix. One entry per CDR3 protein results from TCRdb running MiXCR on the 5' RACE reads. The sample lists around 2 million distinct CDR3 sequences; 30% to 40% were seen once. The ends were cut back, 10 bases at V and 0 bases at J, with 12 bases in the middle. Germline CDR1 reads MNHNS; CDR2 reads SASEGT. The CDR3 consists of 14 residues. The sequence derives from a human donor in good health. Sequencing was done on a sample of blood. The genes are TRBV6-1 and TRBJ1-4; D is unclear. CDR3 protein: CATQFRSTNEKLFF. As DNA, the CDR3 is TGTGCCACCCAATTTCGCTCAACTAATGAAAAACTGTTTTTT.